This T cell receptor (beta chain) is drawn from a study of shared clonotypes between healthy human individuals. Several immunoSEQ plates held equal portions of the genomic DNA taken from each subset. TCRdb's copy holds only in-frame clones and misses some; the assay was immunoSEQ multiplex PCR. This table has 1.6 million or so clones, approximately 96% appearing once. This clone was seen only once. This CDR3 is 14 amino acids long. With 3 bases removed from V and 3 bases from J, the gap between germline ends came to 12 bases. The germline CDR1 and CDR2 sequences are KGHSH and LQKENI. Sample: naive CD4+ T cells sorted from blood. Subset meaning: CD45RA+ positively selected. The rearrangement joins TRBV18 to TRBJ2-7; D assignment may be TRBD1 or TRBD2 (5 bases each). The clonotype originates from a man aged 30 to 39 in good health. The CDR3 is CASSPGDVLYEQYF. CDR3 DNA sequence: TGTGCCAGCTCACCGGGGGACGTTCTCTACGAGCAGTACTTC.